Presented here are 2 T cell receptor beta chains from one specimen sequenced in a study of response to subunit inactivated influenza vaccine. TCRdb independently ran MiXCR on the RT-PCR reads; one entry per CDR3 protein. The profile covers just over 300,000 distinct CDR3 sequences, with about 20% appearing a single time and 10% taken by the ten largest. The sequencing used PBMCs from blood, collected roughly 20 months after vaccination. The receptors here all came from a man between 50 and 69 years old who received an inactivated influenza vaccine.

The rearrangement links TRBV20-1 to TRBJ1-2, with unresolved D. Germline V gives CDR1 DFQATT, CDR2 SNEGSKA (reference sequence). This CDR3 has 14 amino acids. The V end was cut by 4 bases, the J end by 4 bases, with 16 bases between. CDR3 nucleotides: TGCAGTGCTAAAATTAATCAGAGAGTCTATGGCTACACCTTC. It specifies CSAKINQRVYGYTF.

This rearrangement joins TRBV18 to TRBJ2-5; 8 bases match TRBD2. Germline V gene sequence: CDR1 KGHSH, CDR2 LQKENI. The CDR3 contains 16 residues. V was pared by 3 bases and J by 2 bases, with 8 bases of the junction left unmatched. The CDR3 sequence is CASSPVGGGRQETQYF. As DNA, the CDR3 is TGTGCCAGCTCACCTGTGGGCGGCGGGAGGCAAGAGACCCAGTACTTC.